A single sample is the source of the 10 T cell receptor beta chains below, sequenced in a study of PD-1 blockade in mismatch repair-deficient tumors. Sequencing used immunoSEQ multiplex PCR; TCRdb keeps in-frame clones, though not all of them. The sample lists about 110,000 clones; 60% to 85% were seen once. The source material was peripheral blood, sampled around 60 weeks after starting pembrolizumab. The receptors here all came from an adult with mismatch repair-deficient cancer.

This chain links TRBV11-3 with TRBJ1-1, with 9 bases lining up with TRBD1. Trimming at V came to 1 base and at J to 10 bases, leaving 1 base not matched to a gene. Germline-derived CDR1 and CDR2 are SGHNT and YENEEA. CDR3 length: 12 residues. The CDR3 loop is CASSLGGQGAFF. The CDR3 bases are TGTGCCAGCAGCTTAGGGGGACAGGGAGCTTTCTTT.

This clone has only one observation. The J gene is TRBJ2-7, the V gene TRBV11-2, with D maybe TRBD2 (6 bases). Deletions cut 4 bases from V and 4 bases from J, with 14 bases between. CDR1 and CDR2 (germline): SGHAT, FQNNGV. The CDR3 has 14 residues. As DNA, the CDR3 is TGTGCCAGCAGCTCCCTGTATAGCGGATACGAGCAGTACTTC. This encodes CASSSLYSGYEQYF.

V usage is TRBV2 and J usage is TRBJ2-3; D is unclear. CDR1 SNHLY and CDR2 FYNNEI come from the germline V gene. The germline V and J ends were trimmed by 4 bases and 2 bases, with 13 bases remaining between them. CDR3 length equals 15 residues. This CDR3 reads CASSVDGIPTDTQYF. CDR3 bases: TGTGCCAGCAGTGTCGACGGAATACCCACAGATACGCAGTATTTT.

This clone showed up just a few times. DNA of the CDR3: TGCGCCAGCAGCGACTCAGCTAGCGGGAGGTATAAAGACGAGCAGTACTTC. This sequence encodes CASSDSASGRYKDEQYF. The J gene is TRBJ2-7, the V gene TRBV5-1; 11 nucleotides agree with TRBD2. The CDR3 contains 17 residues. V dropped 4 bases and J dropped 5; count of bases not matched to a gene: 14. The germline V gene encodes CDR1 SGHRS and CDR2 YFSETQ.

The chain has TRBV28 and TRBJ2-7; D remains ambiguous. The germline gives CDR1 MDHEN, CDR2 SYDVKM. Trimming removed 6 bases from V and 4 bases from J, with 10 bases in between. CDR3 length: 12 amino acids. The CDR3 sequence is CASSPTSYEQYF. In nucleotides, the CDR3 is TGTGCCAGCAGCCCCACCAGTTACGAGCAGTACTTC. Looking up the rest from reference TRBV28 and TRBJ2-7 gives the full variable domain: DVKVTQSSRYLVKRTGEKVFLECVQDMDHENMFWYRQDPGLGLRLIYFSYDVKMKEKGDIPEGYSVSREKKERFSLILESASTNQTSMYLCASSPTSYEQYFGPGTRLTVT.

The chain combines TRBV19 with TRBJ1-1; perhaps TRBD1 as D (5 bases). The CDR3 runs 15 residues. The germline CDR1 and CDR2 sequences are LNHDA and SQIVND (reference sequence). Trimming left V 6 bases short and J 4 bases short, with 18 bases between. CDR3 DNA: TGTGCCAGTAGGGGGACTTTTGGCGTGGGCACTGAAGCTTTCTTT. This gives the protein CASRGTFGVGTEAFF.

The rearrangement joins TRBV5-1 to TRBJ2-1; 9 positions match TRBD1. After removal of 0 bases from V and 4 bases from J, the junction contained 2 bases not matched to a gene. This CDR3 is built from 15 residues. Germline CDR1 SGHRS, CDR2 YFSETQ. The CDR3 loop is CASSLEGQGYNEQFF. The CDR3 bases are TGCGCCAGCAGCTTGGAGGGACAGGGATACAATGAGCAGTTCTTC.

CDR3 nucleotide sequence: TGTGCCAGCAGGCCTCCGGGACAGAACTATGGCTACACCTTC. It is translated as CASRPPGQNYGYTF. The genes are TRBV5-5 and TRBJ1-2; TRBD1 matches at 7 bases. The CDR3 loop spans 14 amino acids. The germline V gene has CDR1 SGHKS and CDR2 YYEKEE (reference sequence). The J segment lost 2 bases and the V segment lost 5 bases, leaving 6 bases of the junction unmatched.

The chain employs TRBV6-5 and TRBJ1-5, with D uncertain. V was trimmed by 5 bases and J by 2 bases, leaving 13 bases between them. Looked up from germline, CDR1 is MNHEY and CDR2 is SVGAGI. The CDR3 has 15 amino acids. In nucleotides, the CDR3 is TGTGCCAGCAGTCGGACGAGCGTACGCAATCAGCCCCAGCATTTT. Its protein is CASSRTSVRNQPQHF.

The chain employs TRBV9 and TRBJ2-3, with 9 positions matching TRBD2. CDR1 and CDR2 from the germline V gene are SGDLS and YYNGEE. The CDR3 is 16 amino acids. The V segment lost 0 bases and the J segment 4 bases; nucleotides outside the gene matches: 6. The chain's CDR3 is CASSVVPAGGSDTQYF. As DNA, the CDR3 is TGTGCCAGCAGCGTAGTTCCAGCGGGAGGCTCAGATACGCAGTATTTT.